The present T cell receptor beta chain was sequenced within a study of blood T cell repertoires in COVID-19. Study-level information: PBMCs, B-cell-depleted T cells, or T cells were the source of the cDNA or gDNA that made up the material.

How the authors handled the data: Cell counts per sample came from amplifying reference gene primers. Produced via immunoSEQ multiplex PCR; TCRdb's table is partial and in-frame only. V, J and clone size are taken as reported in that table, and D and trimming were inferred from the DNA itself. This table holds around 250,000 clones, 80% to 90% found once. Participants spanned ages 18 to 89 years and resided in 20 to 25 US areas. Cohort placement rested on clinical history that participants reported themselves. On this clone itself: This same CDR3 is encoded by further DNA sequences in the sample.

V lost 4 bases and J lost 8; bases outside the gene matches: 4. This CDR3 contains 11 residues. CDR1 is SQVTM and CDR2 is ANQGSEA in the germline V gene. The V call is TRBV29-1, the J call TRBJ1-2; 7 bases agree with TRBD1. Sequenced: PBMCs or T cells enriched from blood (not recorded which). The TCR was taken from a woman younger than 45 with acute COVID-19. The CDR3 sequence is CSVGQGQGYTF. The CDR3 bases are TGCAGCGTTGGACAGGGTCAGGGCTACACCTTC.